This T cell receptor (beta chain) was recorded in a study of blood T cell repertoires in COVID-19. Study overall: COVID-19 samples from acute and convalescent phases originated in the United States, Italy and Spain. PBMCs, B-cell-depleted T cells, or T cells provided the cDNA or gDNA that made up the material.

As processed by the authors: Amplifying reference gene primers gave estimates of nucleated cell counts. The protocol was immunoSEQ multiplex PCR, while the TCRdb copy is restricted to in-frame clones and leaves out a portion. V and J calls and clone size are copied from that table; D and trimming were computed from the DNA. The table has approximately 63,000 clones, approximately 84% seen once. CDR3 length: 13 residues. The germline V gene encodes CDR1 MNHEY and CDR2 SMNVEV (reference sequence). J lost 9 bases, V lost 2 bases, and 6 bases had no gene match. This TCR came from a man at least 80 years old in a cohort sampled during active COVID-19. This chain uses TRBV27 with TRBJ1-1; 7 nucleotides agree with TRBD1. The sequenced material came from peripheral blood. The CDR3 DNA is TGTGCCAGCAGTTTACGGCCGGGACAGCAAGCTTTCTTT. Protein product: CASSLRPGQQAFF.